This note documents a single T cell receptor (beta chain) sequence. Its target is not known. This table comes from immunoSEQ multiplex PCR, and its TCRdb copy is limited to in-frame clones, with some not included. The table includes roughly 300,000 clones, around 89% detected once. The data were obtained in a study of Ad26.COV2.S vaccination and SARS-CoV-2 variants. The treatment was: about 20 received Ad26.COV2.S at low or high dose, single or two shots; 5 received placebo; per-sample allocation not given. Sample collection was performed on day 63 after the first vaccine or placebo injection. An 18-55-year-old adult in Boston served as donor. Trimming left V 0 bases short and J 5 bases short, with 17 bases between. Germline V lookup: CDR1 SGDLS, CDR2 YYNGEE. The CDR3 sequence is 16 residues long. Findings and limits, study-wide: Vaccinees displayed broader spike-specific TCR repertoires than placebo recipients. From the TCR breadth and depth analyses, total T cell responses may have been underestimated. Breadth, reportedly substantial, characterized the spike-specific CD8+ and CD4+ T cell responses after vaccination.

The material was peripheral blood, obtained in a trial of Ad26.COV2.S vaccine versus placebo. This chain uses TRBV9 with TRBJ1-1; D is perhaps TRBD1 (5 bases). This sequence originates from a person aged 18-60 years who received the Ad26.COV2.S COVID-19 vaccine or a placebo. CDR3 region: CASSVGQGFFETEAFF. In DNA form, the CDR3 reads TGTGCCAGCAGCGTAGGGCAGGGTTTTTTCGAGACTGAAGCTTTCTTT. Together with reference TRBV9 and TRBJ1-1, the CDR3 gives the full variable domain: DSGVTQTPKHLITATGQRVTLRCSPRSGDLSVYWYQQSLDQGLQFLIQYYNGEERAKGNILERFSAQQFPDLHSELNLSSLELGDSALYFCASSVGQGFFETEAFFGQGTRLTVV.